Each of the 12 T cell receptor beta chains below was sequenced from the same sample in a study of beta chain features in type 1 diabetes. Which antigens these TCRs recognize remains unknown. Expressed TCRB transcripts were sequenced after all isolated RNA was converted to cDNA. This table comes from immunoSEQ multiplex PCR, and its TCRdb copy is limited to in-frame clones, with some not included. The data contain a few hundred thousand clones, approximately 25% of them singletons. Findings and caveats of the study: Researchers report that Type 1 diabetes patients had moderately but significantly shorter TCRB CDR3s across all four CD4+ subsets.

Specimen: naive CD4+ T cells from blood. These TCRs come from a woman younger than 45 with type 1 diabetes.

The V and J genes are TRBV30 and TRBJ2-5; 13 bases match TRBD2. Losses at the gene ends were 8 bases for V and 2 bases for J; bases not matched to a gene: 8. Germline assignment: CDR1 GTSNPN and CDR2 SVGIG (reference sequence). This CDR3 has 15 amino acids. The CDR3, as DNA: TGTGCCCGGACTAGCGGGAGAGGGCCACAAGAGACCCAGTACTTC. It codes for CARTSGRGPQETQYF.

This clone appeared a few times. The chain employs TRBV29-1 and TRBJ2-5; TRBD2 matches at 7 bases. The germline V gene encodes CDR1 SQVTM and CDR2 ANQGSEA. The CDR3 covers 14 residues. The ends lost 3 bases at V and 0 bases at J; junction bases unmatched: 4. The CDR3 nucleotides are TGCAGCGTTGACCTAGCGGAAGACCAAGAGACCCAGTACTTC. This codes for CSVDLAEDQETQYF.

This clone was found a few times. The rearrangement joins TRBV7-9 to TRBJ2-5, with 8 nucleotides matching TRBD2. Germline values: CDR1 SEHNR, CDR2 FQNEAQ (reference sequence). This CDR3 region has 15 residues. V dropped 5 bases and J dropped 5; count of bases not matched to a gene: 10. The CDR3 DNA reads TGTGCCAGCAGCAACCAGCGGGAGCTAAGGGAGACCCAGTACTTC. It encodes CASSNQRELRETQYF.

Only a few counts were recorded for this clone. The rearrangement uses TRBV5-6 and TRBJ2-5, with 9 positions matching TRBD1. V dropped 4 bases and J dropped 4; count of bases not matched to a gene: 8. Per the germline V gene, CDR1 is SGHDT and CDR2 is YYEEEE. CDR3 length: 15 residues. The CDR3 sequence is CASSIQQGAGETQYF. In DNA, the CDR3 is TGTGCCAGCAGCATTCAACAGGGGGCAGGAGAGACCCAGTACTTC.

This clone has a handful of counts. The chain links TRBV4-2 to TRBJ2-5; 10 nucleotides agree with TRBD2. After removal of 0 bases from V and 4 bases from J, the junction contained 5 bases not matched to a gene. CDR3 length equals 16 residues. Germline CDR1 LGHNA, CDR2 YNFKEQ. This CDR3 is CASSQDVSGRGETQYF. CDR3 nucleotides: TGTGCCAGCAGCCAAGATGTCAGCGGGAGGGGAGAGACCCAGTACTTC.

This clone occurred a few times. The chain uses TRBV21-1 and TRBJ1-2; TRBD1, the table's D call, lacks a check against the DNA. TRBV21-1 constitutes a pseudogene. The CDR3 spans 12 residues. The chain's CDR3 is CATRTGGYGYTF. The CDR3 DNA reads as TGTGCCACCCGGACAGGGGGATATGGCTACACCTTC.

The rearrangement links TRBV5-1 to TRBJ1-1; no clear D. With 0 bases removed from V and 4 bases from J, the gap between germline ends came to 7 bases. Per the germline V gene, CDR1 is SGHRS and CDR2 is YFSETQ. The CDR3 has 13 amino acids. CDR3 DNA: TGCGCCAGCAGCTTGGCCGCGGGCACTGAAGCTTTCTTT. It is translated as CASSLAAGTEAFF.

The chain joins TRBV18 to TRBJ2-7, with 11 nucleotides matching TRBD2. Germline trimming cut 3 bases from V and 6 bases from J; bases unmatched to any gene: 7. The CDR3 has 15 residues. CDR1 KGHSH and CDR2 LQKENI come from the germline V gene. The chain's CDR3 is CASSPDSGRAIEQYF. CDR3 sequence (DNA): TGTGCCAGCTCACCCGATAGCGGGAGGGCCATCGAGCAGTACTTC.

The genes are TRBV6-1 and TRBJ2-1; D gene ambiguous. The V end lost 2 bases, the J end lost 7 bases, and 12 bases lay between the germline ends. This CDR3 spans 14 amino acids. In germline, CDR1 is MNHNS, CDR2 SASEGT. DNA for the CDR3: TGTGCCAGCAGTGAAAGGCTGGGCCCGAATGAGCAGTTCTTC. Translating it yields CASSERLGPNEQFF.

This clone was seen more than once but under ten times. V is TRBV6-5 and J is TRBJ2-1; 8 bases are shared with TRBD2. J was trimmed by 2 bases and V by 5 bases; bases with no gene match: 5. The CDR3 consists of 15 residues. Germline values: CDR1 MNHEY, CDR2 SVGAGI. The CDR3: CASSLLAATYNEQFF. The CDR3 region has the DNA TGTGCCAGCAGTCTACTAGCGGCCACCTACAATGAGCAGTTCTTC.

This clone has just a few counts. CDR3 in amino acids: CASSEQGLRTGELFF. The CDR3 DNA is TGTGCCAGCAGTGAACAAGGACTTCGCACCGGGGAGCTGTTTTTT. The chain carries TRBV2 and TRBJ2-2; D possibly corresponds to TRBD2 (5 bases). V was cut by 2 bases and J by 4 bases, with 11 bases left in between. The length of the CDR3 is 15 residues. Germline V gene sequence: CDR1 SNHLY, CDR2 FYNNEI. The full variable domain, rest sourced from reference TRBV2 and TRBJ2-2, is EPEVTQTPSHQVTQMGQEVILRCVPISNHLYFYWYRQILGQKVEFLVSFYNNEISEKSEIFDDQFSVERPDGSNFTLKIRSTKLEDSAMYFCASSEQGLRTGELFFGEGSRLTVL.

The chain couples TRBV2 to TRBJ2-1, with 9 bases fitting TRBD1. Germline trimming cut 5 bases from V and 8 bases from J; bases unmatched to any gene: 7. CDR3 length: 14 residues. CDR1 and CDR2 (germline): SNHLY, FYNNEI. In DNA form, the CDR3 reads TGTGCCAGCAGTTTGGACAGGGGAGATGATGAGCAGTTCTTC. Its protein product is CASSLDRGDDEQFF.